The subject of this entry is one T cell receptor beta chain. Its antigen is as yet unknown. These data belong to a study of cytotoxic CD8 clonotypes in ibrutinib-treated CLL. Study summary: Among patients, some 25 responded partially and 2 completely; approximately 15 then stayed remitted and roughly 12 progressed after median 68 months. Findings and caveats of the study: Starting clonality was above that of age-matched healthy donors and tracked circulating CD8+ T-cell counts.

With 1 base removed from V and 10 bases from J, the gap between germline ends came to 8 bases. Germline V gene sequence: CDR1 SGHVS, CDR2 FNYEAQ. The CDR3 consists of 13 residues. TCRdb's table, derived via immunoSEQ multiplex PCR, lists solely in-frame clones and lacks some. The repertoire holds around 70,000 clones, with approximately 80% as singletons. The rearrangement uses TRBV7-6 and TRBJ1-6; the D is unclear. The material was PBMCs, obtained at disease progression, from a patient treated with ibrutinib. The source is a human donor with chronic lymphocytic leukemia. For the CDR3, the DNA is TGTGCCAGCAGCTTAGGAGGAGGATCACCCCTCCACTTT. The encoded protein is CASSLGGGSPLHF.